The 2 T cell receptor beta chains below were found in one sample sequenced in a study of blood T cells in healthy people across ages. Using a J-beta primer mix together with a sample-barcoded 5' primer, a second PCR was run for roughly 6 to 11 cycles. TCRdb ran MiXCR on the 5' RACE reads and lists one entry per CDR3 protein. There are hundreds of thousands of distinct CDR3 sequences in the sample; about three fifths occur only once, and around 22% lies in the top ten. The sample taken for sequencing was blood. These receptors were collected from a man aged 25 to 40 in good health.

A few counts support this clonotype. The gene calls are TRBV7-2 and TRBJ2-3; no clear D. Trimming removed 4 bases at V and 0 bases at J, with 8 bases between. The CDR3 is 14 residues long. The V gene's germline CDR1 is SGHTA and CDR2 FQGNSA. DNA for the CDR3: TGTGCCAGCAGCTACTACGCTAGCACAGATACGCAGTATTTT. This gives the protein CASSYYASTDTQYF.

V gene TRBV20-1 combines with J gene TRBJ1-2; D remains ambiguous. V lost 2 bases, J lost 3 bases, and 13 bases lay in between. Germline V gene lookup returns CDR1 DFQATT and CDR2 SNEGSKA (reference sequence). The CDR3 covers 14 residues. The CDR3 nucleotides are TGCAGTGCTAGATCATGGGGTGGGGACTATGGCTACACCTTC. This encodes CSARSWGGDYGYTF.